A selection of T cell receptor beta chains follows, all from one sample in a study of cytomegalovirus exposure and HLA in healthy donors. TCRdb's copy holds only in-frame clones and misses some; the assay was immunoSEQ multiplex PCR. The sample contains 100,000 to 150,000 clones, roughly 80% of which appear only once. The material sequenced was PBMCs. All receptors come from a man in his thirties or forties in good health and CMV-seropositive. The CDR3 runs from the conserved cysteine through the conserved F or W. A D gene is named only where the DNA matches it firmly. Some rows have no size entry. The others give once, few or many, or a class for an expanded clone.

V	length	D	size	J	CDR3	DNA
TRBV30	16	.	once	TRBJ1-2	CAWSPTGGRGLHGYTF	TGTGCCTGGAGTCCCACGGGGGGGCGCGGTCTTCATGGCTACACCTTC
TRBV7-8	16	TRBD1	.	TRBJ1-1	CASSLGTGGMNTEAFF	TGTGCCAGCAGCTTAGGGACAGGGGGGATGAACACTGAAGCTTTCTTT
TRBV6-6	14	.	few	TRBJ1-6	CASSPLRGRSPLHF	TGTGCCAGCAGTCCCCTCAGGGGAAGATCACCCCTCCACTTT
TRBV9	16	.	.	TRBJ2-3	CASSADLAGSTDTQYF	TGTGCCAGCAGCGCAGACCTAGCCGGAAGCACAGATACGCAGTATTTT
TRBV6-1	13	TRBD1	.	TRBJ1-1	CASRGQPNTEAFF	TGTGCCAGCAGGGGACAGCCGAACACTGAAGCTTTCTTT
TRBV12-5	19	TRBD2	.	TRBJ2-1	CASGIAVLAGRDHYNEQFF	TGTGCTAGTGGTATTGCGGTCCTAGCGGGAAGGGATCACTACAATGAGCAGTTCTTC
TRBV7-2	15	.	.	TRBJ1-4	CASSPRGGAWEKLFF	TGTGCCAGCAGCCCTAGGGGGGGCGCTTGGGAAAAACTGTTTTTT
TRBV7-3	15	TRBD1	.	TRBJ1-6	CASSSNPGGNSPLHF	TGTGCCAGCAGCTCCAACCCAGGGGGAAATTCACCCCTCCACTTT
TRBV29-1	15	.	.	TRBJ2-5	CSVEEARTEQETQYF	TGCAGCGTTGAAGAGGCAAGGACAGAGCAAGAGACCCAGTACTTC
TRBV13	11	.	few	TRBJ1-1	CASSRPRETFF	TGTGCCAGCAGCCGGCCCCGGGAAACTTTCTTT
TRBV6-5	15	TRBD1	.	TRBJ2-2	CASSTGQGNTGELFF	TGTGCCAGCAGTACCGGACAGGGGAACACCGGGGAGCTGTTTTTT
TRBV6-6	15	TRBD1	.	TRBJ2-1	CASSSQGQPYNEQFF	TGTGCCAGCAGTTCCCAGGGACAGCCTTACAATGAGCAGTTCTTC
TRBV27	15	.	.	TRBJ1-5	CASSLGIKSNQPQHF	TGTGCCAGCAGTTTGGGCATTAAGAGCAATCAGCCCCAGCATTTT
TRBV23-1	17	TRBD1	.	TRBJ2-7	CASSQPRSTGFSYEQYF	TGCGCCAGCAGTCAACCCCGGTCGACAGGGTTCTCCTACGAGCAGTACTTC
TRBV4-1	14	.	.	TRBJ2-7	CASSQGTGWYEQYF	TGCGCCAGCAGCCAAGGAACAGGGTGGTACGAGCAGTACTTC
TRBV7-6	13	.	.	TRBJ2-7	CASSLRQGAEQYF	TGTGCCAGCAGCTTGAGGCAGGGCGCCGAGCAGTACTTC
TRBV2	18	TRBD1	.	TRBJ2-7	CASSDIPGQGQFTYEQYF	TGTGCCAGCAGTGATATCCCCGGACAGGGGCAGTTTACCTACGAGCAGTACTTC
TRBV5-1	13	.	.	TRBJ2-1	CASSLDSYNEQFF	TGCGCCAGCAGCTTGGACTCGTACAATGAGCAGTTCTTC
TRBV7-8	16	TRBD1	.	TRBJ1-5	CASSLRVGTGNQPQHF	TGTGCCAGCAGCTTAAGGGTTGGGACAGGGAATCAGCCCCAGCATTTT
TRBV9	12	.	.	TRBJ1-3	CASSDTGNTIYF	TGTGCCAGCAGCGATACTGGAAACACCATATATTTT
TRBV30	13	TRBD1	.	TRBJ1-2	CAWSGGTGYGYTF	TGTGCCTGGAGTGGGGGGACAGGGTATGGCTACACCTTC
TRBV6-6	15	TRBD1	.	TRBJ1-2	CASRPDRGRVYGYTF	TGTGCCAGCAGGCCCGACAGGGGGCGCGTCTATGGCTACACCTTC
TRBV10-3	13	.	.	TRBJ1-1	CATSANMNTEAFF	TGTGCCACATCAGCGAACATGAACACTGAAGCTTTCTTT
TRBV29-1	14	TRBD1	few	TRBJ2-1	CSAFTGTGDTEQFF	TGCAGCGCCTTTACCGGGACAGGCGACACGGAGCAGTTCTTC
TRBV27	14	TRBD1	.	TRBJ2-7	CASSLGTDHYEQYF	TGTGCCAGCAGCCTCGGGACAGACCACTACGAGCAGTACTTC
TRBV19	19	.	.	TRBJ1-2	CASSSSDARSNRGTYGYTF	TGTGCCAGTAGTTCCTCAGACGCTAGGTCCAACCGGGGTACCTATGGCTACACCTTC
TRBV2	20	TRBD2	.	TRBJ2-6	CASSLRAPSGGISGANVLTF	TGTGCCAGCAGTCTTAGGGCGCCTAGCGGGGGCATCTCTGGGGCCAACGTCCTGACTTTC
TRBV5-1	14	TRBD1	.	TRBJ2-7	CASSKTGGYYEQYF	TGCGCCAGCAGCAAAACAGGGGGCTACTACGAGCAGTACTTC
TRBV11-2	14	.	few	TRBJ1-1	CASSLSGAGTEAFF	TGTGCCAGCAGCTTATCAGGGGCGGGCACTGAAGCTTTCTTT
TRBV6-1	14	.	.	TRBJ2-4	CASQEFLAKNIQYF	TGTGCCAGTCAGGAATTCTTAGCCAAAAACATTCAGTACTTC
TRBV7-7	14	TRBD1	.	TRBJ2-3	CASSSGTETDTQYF	TGTGCCAGCAGCTCTGGGACAGAGACAGATACGCAGTATTTT
TRBV9	15	TRBD1	.	TRBJ2-2	CASSPMGQYTGELFF	TGTGCCAGCAGCCCTATGGGACAGTACACCGGGGAGCTGTTTTTT
TRBV2	14	TRBD1	.	TRBJ1-2	CASSFSGTDYGYTF	TGTGCCAGCAGCTTCTCCGGGACAGATTATGGCTACACCTTC
TRBV6-1	15	.	once	TRBJ2-7	CASSPRTAGSYEQYF	TGTGCCAGCAGCCCCCGGACAGCCGGATCCTACGAGCAGTACTTC
TRBV2	17	.	.	TRBJ2-2	CASRDSRSPRGTGELFF	TGTGCCAGCAGGGACAGCCGATCTCCCAGAGGTACCGGGGAGCTGTTTTTT
TRBV5-1	15	.	.	TRBJ1-2	CASSLVETDFLGYTF	TGCGCCAGCAGCTTGGTGGAGACTGACTTTTTGGGCTACACCTTC
TRBV29-1	16	.	.	TRBJ1-2	CSVEAPGRFANYGYTF	TGCAGCGTTGAAGCCCCCGGGAGATTTGCTAACTATGGCTACACCTTC
TRBV4-1	15	.	once	TRBJ1-6	CASSQEANHNSPLHF	TGCGCCAGCAGCCAAGAAGCGAACCATAATTCACCCCTCCACTTT
TRBV19	14	.	.	TRBJ1-3	CASSEQGTGNTIYF	TGTGCCAGTAGTGAGCAGGGCACTGGAAACACCATATATTTT
TRBV10-2	14	.	.	TRBJ1-5	CASSPSTANQPQHF	TGCGCCAGCAGTCCCTCGACAGCCAATCAGCCCCAGCATTTT
TRBV13	17	TRBD1	.	TRBJ1-1	CASSYPWAGGLNTEAFF	TGTGCCAGCAGCTATCCTTGGGCAGGGGGGTTGAACACTGAAGCTTTCTTT
TRBV2	14	.	few	TRBJ2-1	CASSEEWGGREQFF	TGTGCCAGCAGTGAGGAGTGGGGGGGCCGGGAGCAGTTCTTC
TRBV5-1	15	.	.	TRBJ1-1	CASNPLGGANTEAFF	TGCGCCAGCAACCCCCTGGGGGGGGCGAACACTGAAGCTTTCTTT
TRBV4-1	14	.	.	TRBJ1-1	CASSQGDWGAEAFF	TGCGCCAGCAGCCAGGGGGACTGGGGCGCTGAAGCTTTCTTT
TRBV19	14	.	.	TRBJ1-1	CASSIGQTNTEAFF	TGTGCCAGTAGTATAGGACAGACGAACACTGAAGCTTTCTTT
TRBV19	16	TRBD1	.	TRBJ1-5	CARKDRGCNSNQPQHF	TGTGCCAGAAAGGACAGGGGATGTAATAGCAATCAGCCCCAGCATTTT
TRBV19	14	.	.	TRBJ1-2	CASTSPGRGRGYTF	TGTGCCAGTACCTCACCCGGCAGGGGCCGAGGCTACACCTTC
TRBV14	14	.	.	TRBJ1-6	CASSQERGQSPLHF	TGTGCCAGCAGCCAAGAAAGGGGTCAGTCACCCCTCCACTTT
TRBV29-1	12	.	.	TRBJ1-4	CSAGLTNEKLFF	TGCAGCGCGGGACTGACGAATGAAAAACTGTTTTTT
TRBV13	12	TRBD1	.	TRBJ2-2	CASSQGAGELFF	TGTGCCAGCAGCCAGGGGGCCGGGGAGCTGTTTTTT
TRBV29-1	14	TRBD2	few	TRBJ2-6	CSVRSGEGANVLTF	TGCAGCGTCCGGAGCGGGGAGGGGGCCAACGTCCTGACTTTC